These T cell receptor beta chains were read from a single sample in a study of T-cell reconstitution after alpha-beta-depleted transplantation in children. TCRdb itself ran the PCR reads through MiXCR, one entry per CDR3 protein. The data show some 80,000 distinct CDR3 sequences, roughly 18% seen once. The sequencing used PBMCs, mostly from graft donor cells, collected 360 days after TCRalphabeta/CD19-depleted stem cell transplant. The source of these receptors is a male patient between 2 and 10 years old who had a stem cell transplant for acute lymphoblastic leukemia, so the T cells may come from the graft donor. Each CDR3 is given with its conserved first and last residue. A D gene is named only where the DNA matches it firmly. Clone size is shown for a subset of rows, as once, few, many or a class of expanded clone.

V gene: TRBV12-3/TRBV12-4; J gene: TRBJ2-1; CDR3 length: 17; D gene: NA; clone size: NA; CDR3 protein: CASSLDGFRGSYNEQFF; CDR3 DNA: TGTGCCAGCAGTTTAGATGGATTTCGCGGCTCCTACAATGAGCAGTTCTTC
V gene: TRBV7-9; J gene: TRBJ1-2; CDR3 length: 14; D gene: NA; clone size: NA; CDR3 protein: CASSPGTGSYGYTF; CDR3 DNA: TGTGCCAGCAGCCCGGGGACGGGAAGCTATGGCTACACCTTC
V gene: TRBV6-1; J gene: TRBJ2-3; CDR3 length: 16; D gene: NA; clone size: few; CDR3 protein: CASSEERTASTDTQYF; CDR3 DNA: TGTGCCAGCAGTGAAGAACGTACCGCTAGCACAGATACGCAGTATTTT
V gene: TRBV11-3; J gene: TRBJ2-1; CDR3 length: 15; D gene: NA; clone size: NA; CDR3 protein: CASSLGPLILHEQFF; CDR3 DNA: TGTGCCAGCAGCTTAGGCCCCTTGATACTTCATGAGCAGTTCTTC
V gene: TRBV20-1; J gene: TRBJ2-7; CDR3 length: 12; D gene: NA; clone size: NA; CDR3 protein: CSASGSSYEQYF; CDR3 DNA: TGCAGTGCTAGCGGGAGCTCCTACGAGCAGTACTTC
V gene: TRBV12-3/TRBV12-4; J gene: TRBJ2-3; CDR3 length: 14; D gene: NA; clone size: NA; CDR3 protein: CASTAAVRTDTQYF; CDR3 DNA: TGTGCCAGCACTGCAGCGGTTCGGACAGATACGCAGTATTTT
V gene: TRBV12-3/TRBV12-4; J gene: TRBJ1-2; CDR3 length: 15; D gene: NA; clone size: NA; CDR3 protein: CASSLEQTANYGYTF; CDR3 DNA: TGTGCCAGCAGTTTAGAACAGACCGCTAACTATGGCTACACCTTC
V gene: TRBV5-5; J gene: TRBJ2-5; CDR3 length: 14; D gene: NA; clone size: few; CDR3 protein: CASSLGSRQETQYF; CDR3 DNA: TGTGCCAGCAGCTTGGGGAGCAGACAAGAGACCCAGTACTTC
V gene: TRBV29-1; J gene: TRBJ2-1; CDR3 length: 14; D gene: TRBD2; clone size: few; CDR3 protein: CSVVGGSPWNEQFF; CDR3 DNA: TGCAGCGTTGTCGGCGGGAGCCCTTGGAATGAGCAGTTCTTC
V gene: TRBV7-9; J gene: TRBJ2-5; CDR3 length: 14; D gene: TRBD1; clone size: once; CDR3 protein: CASSFQGAHETQYF; CDR3 DNA: TGTGCCAGCAGCTTCCAGGGGGCACACGAGACCCAGTACTTC
V gene: TRBV19; J gene: TRBJ1-1; CDR3 length: 14; D gene: TRBD1; clone size: NA; CDR3 protein: CASREGQGDTEAFF; CDR3 DNA: TGTGCCAGTAGAGAGGGACAGGGTGACACTGAAGCTTTCTTT
V gene: TRBV12-3/TRBV12-4; J gene: TRBJ2-3; CDR3 length: 17; D gene: TRBD2; clone size: few; CDR3 protein: CASSAGLAGPRTDTQYF; CDR3 DNA: TGTGCCAGTTCCGCAGGACTAGCGGGGCCCCGCACAGATACGCAGTATTTT
V gene: TRBV12-3/TRBV12-4; J gene: TRBJ2-7; CDR3 length: 16; D gene: TRBD1; clone size: NA; CDR3 protein: CASSRGDRGFSYEQYF; CDR3 DNA: TGTGCCAGCAGTCGAGGGGACAGGGGGTTTTCCTACGAGCAGTACTTC
V gene: TRBV5-6; J gene: TRBJ2-5; CDR3 length: 13; D gene: NA; clone size: few; CDR3 protein: CASSPGWLETQYF; CDR3 DNA: TGTGCCAGCAGCCCGGGGTGGTTAGAGACCCAGTACTTC
V gene: TRBV7-9; J gene: TRBJ2-7; CDR3 length: 14; D gene: NA; clone size: NA; CDR3 protein: CASSLESGPSEQYF; CDR3 DNA: TGTGCCAGCAGCTTAGAAAGCGGCCCCTCAGAGCAGTACTTC
V gene: TRBV7-6; J gene: TRBJ2-6; CDR3 length: 16; D gene: TRBD2; clone size: few; CDR3 protein: CASSLGGGAGANVLTF; CDR3 DNA: TGTGCCAGCAGCCTCGGGGGAGGGGCTGGGGCCAACGTCCTGACTTTC
V gene: TRBV7-6; J gene: TRBJ1-1; CDR3 length: 15; D gene: TRBD1; clone size: NA; CDR3 protein: CASSFRDSEYTEAFF; CDR3 DNA: TGTGCCAGCAGTTTTCGGGACAGTGAATACACTGAAGCTTTCTTT
V gene: TRBV19; J gene: TRBJ2-1; CDR3 length: 15; D gene: NA; clone size: few; CDR3 protein: CASSIARVPNNEQFF; CDR3 DNA: TGTGCCAGTAGTATAGCCAGGGTACCCAACAATGAGCAGTTCTTC
V gene: TRBV12-3/TRBV12-4; J gene: TRBJ2-2; CDR3 length: 16; D gene: NA; clone size: many; CDR3 protein: CASSPRASANTGELFF; CDR3 DNA: TGTGCCAGCAGTCCTCGAGCTAGCGCCAACACCGGGGAGCTGTTTTTT
V gene: TRBV4-1; J gene: TRBJ2-5; CDR3 length: 15; D gene: NA; clone size: NA; CDR3 protein: CASSQRGTVAETQYF; CDR3 DNA: TGCGCCAGCAGCCAACGGGGGACGGTTGCAGAGACCCAGTACTTC
V gene: TRBV20-1; J gene: TRBJ2-1; CDR3 length: 17; D gene: TRBD2; clone size: NA; CDR3 protein: CSAKTSGSRSSYNEQFF; CDR3 DNA: TGCAGTGCTAAAACTAGCGGGAGCCGTAGCTCCTACAATGAGCAGTTCTTC
V gene: TRBV11-2; J gene: TRBJ1-2; CDR3 length: 16; D gene: NA; clone size: NA; CDR3 protein: CASSSVRTGTKYGYTF; CDR3 DNA: TGTGCCAGCAGCTCGGTACGCACAGGGACTAAATATGGCTACACCTTC
V gene: TRBV12-3/TRBV12-4; J gene: TRBJ1-1; CDR3 length: 14; D gene: TRBD1; clone size: many; CDR3 protein: CASSSRGTAFEAFF; CDR3 DNA: TGTGCCAGCAGTTCTAGGGGGACAGCCTTTGAAGCTTTCTTT
V gene: TRBV6-5; J gene: TRBJ2-7; CDR3 length: 14; D gene: NA; clone size: few; CDR3 protein: CASSYPGVHYEQYF; CDR3 DNA: TGTGCCAGCAGTTACCCGGGAGTCCACTACGAGCAGTACTTC
V gene: TRBV12-3/TRBV12-4; J gene: TRBJ2-3; CDR3 length: 18; D gene: TRBD1; clone size: NA; CDR3 protein: CACSSPPGTVSSTDTQYF; CDR3 DNA: TGTGCCTGCAGTTCCCCACCAGGGACAGTTTCTAGCACAGATACGCAGTATTTT
V gene: TRBV19; J gene: TRBJ2-1; CDR3 length: 16; D gene: TRBD2; clone size: many; CDR3 protein: CASSRGLAGARDEQFF; CDR3 DNA: TGTGCCAGTAGTAGGGGCCTAGCGGGAGCCCGGGATGAGCAGTTCTTC
V gene: TRBV2; J gene: TRBJ2-3; CDR3 length: 15; D gene: TRBD1; clone size: many; CDR3 protein: CASSADRVRTDTQYF; CDR3 DNA: TGTGCCAGCAGTGCGGACAGGGTCAGAACAGATACGCAGTATTTT
V gene: TRBV4-1; J gene: TRBJ2-1; CDR3 length: 16; D gene: TRBD2; clone size: many; CDR3 protein: CASSRPAGGPWNEQFF; CDR3 DNA: TGCGCCAGCAGCCGACCAGCGGGAGGGCCTTGGAATGAGCAGTTCTTC
V gene: TRBV6-1; J gene: TRBJ2-7; CDR3 length: 15; D gene: TRBD2; clone size: few; CDR3 protein: CASMGLTSGRYEQYF; CDR3 DNA: TGTGCCAGCATGGGATTGACTAGCGGGAGGTACGAGCAGTACTTC